Following are 25 T cell receptor beta chains from one sample sequenced in a study of CD8 T cells in ankylosing spondylitis. From the 5' RACE reads, TCRdb called clonotypes with MiXCR, one entry per CDR3 protein. The profile covers more than 100,000 distinct CDR3 sequences, with roughly 11% appearing a single time and about 4% taken by the ten largest. The sample consisted of blood, either unsorted or a sorted T cell fraction (not recorded which). These receptor sequences come from a female donor with ankylosing spondylitis or in good health (not recorded which).

At least ten counts were recorded for this clonotype. The V gene is TRBV7-9, the J gene TRBJ1-2; D is undetermined. Germline loops: CDR1 SEHNR, CDR2 FQNEAQ (reference sequence). The CDR3 sequence is 15 residues long. V shed 5 bases and J shed 2 bases, with 15 bases lying between them. The CDR3, as DNA: TGTGCCAGCAGCCCTTTAGATTTACAGAACTATGGCTACACCTTC. This codes for CASSPLDLQNYGYTF. Supplemented by reference TRBV7-9 and TRBJ1-2, the full variable domain reads DTGVSQNPRHKITKRGQNVTFRCDPISEHNRLYWYRQTLGQGPEFLTYFQNEAQLEKSRLLSDRFSAERPKGSFSTLEIQRTEQGDSAMYLCASSPLDLQNYGYTFGSGTRLTVV.

This clonotype was seen ten or more times. The J gene is TRBJ2-7, the V gene TRBV12-3 or TRBV12-4; D ambiguous. This CDR3 spans 13 amino acids. The V and J ends lost 7 bases and 6 bases respectively, with 16 bases between them. For the CDR3, the DNA is TGTGCCAGCACTTCCGGGCCGATCTCCGAGCAGTACTTC. As protein: CASTSGPISEQYF.

This clonotype was counted ten times or more. V usage is TRBV28 and J usage is TRBJ2-7; TRBD2 might be the D (6 bases). V lost 7 bases and J 6 bases, leaving 13 bases between the germline ends. Germline loops: CDR1 MDHEN, CDR2 SYDVKM. The CDR3 extends over 12 amino acids. CDR3 nucleotides: TGTGCCAGCACGGAGACTAGTCGCGAGCAGTACTTC. This translates into CASTETSREQYF.

This clonotype showed up just a few times. This chain links TRBV10-2 with TRBJ2-1; D uncertain. Germline CDR1 reads WSHSY; CDR2 reads SAAADI. This CDR3 is 15 amino acids long. V was cut by 3 bases and J by 2 bases, with 11 bases left in between. CDR3 sequence reads: CASSEQWLPYNEQFF. In DNA form, the CDR3 reads TGCGCCAGCAGTGAACAATGGCTCCCCTACAATGAGCAGTTCTTC.

The sample holds many counts of this clonotype. V usage is TRBV12-3 or TRBV12-4 and J usage is TRBJ2-3, with 7 bases aligning to TRBD2. The CDR3 has 12 residues. Trimming cost V 3 bases and J 8 bases; bases outside gene matches: 2. In nucleotides, the CDR3 is TGTGCCAGCAGTTTGACTAGCAGTACGCAGTATTTT. Translating it yields CASSLTSSTQYF.

This clonotype was picked up many times. The V call is TRBV7-8, the J call TRBJ2-2; D is ambiguous. The CDR3 consists of 14 residues. Per germline, CDR1 SGHVS and CDR2 FQNEAQ. V lost 1 base, J lost 5 bases, and 8 bases lay in between. CDR3 DNA: TGTGCCAGCAGCTTAGACGCGAGGACCGGGGAGCTGTTTTTT. It codes for CASSLDARTGELFF.

This clonotype has a count of ten or more. The chain has TRBV7-9 and TRBJ2-1; 7 bases match TRBD2. This CDR3 region has 13 residues. With V trimmed by 6 bases and J by 9 bases, 8 bases remained unmatched. Germline V lookup: CDR1 SEHNR, CDR2 FQNEAQ (reference sequence). Here the CDR3 reads CASRPTGGSEQFF. The CDR3 DNA is TGTGCCAGCAGACCCACGGGGGGAAGTGAGCAGTTCTTC.

This clonotype was picked up a small number of times. The rearrangement links TRBV20-1 to TRBJ2-3, with D unresolved. Germline V lookup: CDR1 DFQATT, CDR2 SNEGSKA (reference sequence). CDR3 length equals 13 residues. Trimming removed 5 bases at V and 0 bases at J, with 9 bases between. CDR3 protein: CSAALTSTDTQYF. The CDR3 DNA is TGCAGTGCTGCCCTGACTAGCACAGATACGCAGTATTTT.

This clonotype was counted at least ten times. This chain joins TRBV6-4 and TRBJ1-6; maybe TRBD1 (5 bases). V lost 3 bases and J 10 bases, leaving 10 bases between the germline ends. This CDR3 has 13 amino acids. Germline V gives CDR1 MRHNA, CDR2 SNTAGT. CDR3 loop: CASSDTGGSPLHF. The CDR3 region has the DNA TGTGCCAGCAGTGATACGGGGGGATCACCCCTCCACTTT.

This clonotype has ten or more counts. The gene calls are TRBV9 and TRBJ2-7, with 8 bases lining up with TRBD2. This CDR3 has 16 amino acids. The germline gives CDR1 SGDLS, CDR2 YYNGEE. The trim removed 4 bases at V and 7 bases at J, leaving 16 bases unmatched. CDR3 loop: CASSRSAGGQEMEQYF. In DNA, the CDR3 is TGTGCCAGCAGCCGAAGCGCGGGGGGCCAGGAGATGGAGCAGTACTTC.

A single count supports this clonotype. The V and J genes are TRBV2 and TRBJ1-1; no definite D call. Deletions cut 4 bases from V and 2 bases from J, with 8 bases between. The CDR3 contains 13 residues. The germline gives CDR1 SNHLY, CDR2 FYNNEI. The CDR3, as DNA: TGTGCCAGCAGTGGCGATTTCAACACTGAAGCTTTCTTT. It yields the protein CASSGDFNTEAFF.

This clonotype was counted at least ten times. The CDR3 DNA reads TGCGCCAGCACCTCCCCTAGCGGGGGTTTCAATGAGCAGTTCTTC. Translated, it gives CASTSPSGGFNEQFF. V usage is TRBV10-1 and J usage is TRBJ2-1; TRBD2 matches 10 bases. CDR3 length equals 15 residues. Germline CDR1 reads WNHNN; CDR2 reads SYGVQD (reference sequence). Germline trimming cut 7 bases from V and 6 bases from J; bases unmatched to any gene: 9.

The chain uses TRBV30 and TRBJ1-4, with a weak D call TRBD1 (6 bases). CDR3 length: 15 amino acids. Trimming took off 3 bases at V and 10 bases at J, with 21 bases between the two ends. Germline CDR1 and CDR2: GTSNPN and SVGIG (reference sequence). Here the CDR3 DNA reads TGTGCCTGGAGAGAACCGACAGGTTCAAGGGGAAAACTGTTTTTT. Translated, it gives CAWREPTGSRGKLFF.

In its sample, this clonotype was seen many times. V and J are TRBV6-1 and TRBJ1-2; weak D call: TRBD1 (6 bases). Trimming cost V 8 bases and J 5 bases, with 15 bases left between them. This CDR3 is 13 amino acids long. In germline, CDR1 is MNHNS, CDR2 SASEGT. In DNA form, the CDR3 reads TGTGCCAGCCAACAGGGAGGTCTTTATGGCTACACCTTC. It is translated as CASQQGGLYGYTF.

The sample holds many counts of this clonotype. The V gene is TRBV6-1, the J gene TRBJ2-2; D perhaps matches TRBD2 (7 bases). Trimming shortened V by 4 bases and J by 7 bases, and 13 bases separated the two germline ends. Per germline, CDR1 MNHNS and CDR2 SASEGT. The CDR3 extends over 14 amino acids. CDR3 sequence: CASSADGGHGELFF. CDR3 in DNA: TGTGCCAGCAGTGCCGACGGGGGGCACGGGGAGCTGTTTTTT.

V and J are TRBV20-1 and TRBJ1-5; TRBD1 is a possible D gene (6 bases). The V gene lost 5 bases and the J gene lost 10 bases, with 24 bases spanning the gap. The CDR3 is 15 residues long. Germline V CDR1 and CDR2: DFQATT, SNEGSKA (reference sequence). For the CDR3, the DNA is TGCAGTGCTCTCAAAGGCGGGGGCGGCAGTCACCCCCAGCATTTT. It specifies CSALKGGGGSHPQHF.

This clonotype occurred many times. The gene calls are TRBV3-1 and TRBJ2-1; D ambiguous. Trimming shortened V by 6 bases and J by 6 bases, and 18 bases separated the two germline ends. The V gene's germline CDR1 is LGHDT and CDR2 YNNKEL (reference sequence). The CDR3 is 15 residues long. The CDR3 here is CASRLYVDPLNEQFF. CDR3 sequence (DNA): TGTGCCAGCAGACTCTATGTGGACCCCCTCAATGAGCAGTTCTTC.

This clonotype was counted ten times or more. This rearrangement joins TRBV20-1 to TRBJ1-5; TRBD1 is a possible D gene (5 bases). Germline V gene lookup returns CDR1 DFQATT and CDR2 SNEGSKA (reference sequence). The CDR3 sequence is 11 residues long. The germline V and J ends were trimmed by 6 bases and 4 bases, with 7 bases remaining between them. The CDR3 nucleotides are TGCAGTGCCCAGGGTAATCAGCCCCAGCATTTT. This sequence encodes CSAQGNQPQHF.

Ten or more counts support this clonotype. The chain recombines TRBV7-2 with TRBJ2-2; no clear D gene. The germline V gene has CDR1 SGHTA and CDR2 FQGNSA. The CDR3 is 15 amino acids. V gave up 5 bases and J gave up 2 bases, with 12 bases separating them. The CDR3 loop reads CASSIDATNTGELFF. CDR3 bases: TGTGCCAGCAGCATTGACGCCACTAACACCGGGGAGCTGTTTTTT.

This clonotype was detected many times. The chain couples TRBV29-1 to TRBJ1-2; perhaps TRBD1 as D (5 bases). Germline V gene lookup returns CDR1 SQVTM and CDR2 ANQGSEA. This CDR3 is 11 amino acids long. Trimming stripped 7 bases from V and 12 bases from J, with 18 bases between. The CDR3 DNA reads TGCAGCGGGTGGGAGACAGTTTCCCACACCTTC. It yields the protein CSGWETVSHTF.

The sample holds many counts of this clonotype. This chain connects TRBV5-6 to TRBJ2-7; 9 nucleotides align to TRBD1. CDR3 length: 19 residues. V shed 0 bases and J 2 bases; nucleotides not matched to a gene: 15. The V gene's germline CDR1 is SGHDT and CDR2 YYEEEE. The CDR3 DNA sequence: TGTGCCAGCAGCTTGGCCGACAGGGGGGCGGGCGGAGGCCCCTACGAGCAGTACTTC. This sequence encodes CASSLADRGAGGGPYEQYF.

Ten or more counts support this clonotype. CDR3 protein: CASSLNWAGGGSPLHF. The CDR3 DNA sequence: TGCGCCAGCAGCTTGAATTGGGCCGGCGGGGGGTCACCCCTCCACTTT. V usage is TRBV5-1 and J usage is TRBJ1-6; D possibly corresponds to TRBD1 (5 bases). The CDR3 spans 16 residues. The V gene lost 1 base and the J gene lost 10 bases, with 18 bases spanning the gap. CDR1 is SGHRS and CDR2 is YFSETQ in the germline V gene.

This clonotype has only a few counts. This chain links TRBV19 with TRBJ1-1; D gene ambiguous. Germline loops: CDR1 LNHDA, CDR2 SQIVND (reference sequence). V gave up 5 bases and J gave up 5 bases, with 18 bases separating them. The CDR3 covers 15 residues. The CDR3 protein is CASSFQDGSRTEAFF. CDR3 in DNA: TGTGCCAGTAGTTTCCAGGACGGGAGTCGGACTGAAGCTTTCTTT. Supplemented by reference TRBV19 and TRBJ1-1, the full variable domain reads DGGITQSPKYLFRKEGQNVTLSCEQNLNHDAMYWYRQDPGQGLRLIYYSQIVNDFQKGDIAEGYSVSREKKESFPLTVTSAQKNPTAFYLCASSFQDGSRTEAFFGQGTRLTVV.

This clonotype was recorded at least ten times. The chain joins TRBV5-1 to TRBJ2-7; D possibly uses TRBD1 or TRBD2 (5 bases each). Trimming removed 0 bases from V and 2 bases from J, with 9 bases in between. This CDR3 region has 14 residues. Looked up from germline, CDR1 is SGHRS and CDR2 is YFSETQ. The CDR3 coding sequence is TGCGCCAGCAGCTTGGGGGGGTTGACCTACGAGCAGTACTTC. Encoded protein: CASSLGGLTYEQYF.

This clonotype was detected many times. The chain links TRBV20-1 to TRBJ2-1; no definite D call. Germline loops: CDR1 DFQATT, CDR2 SNEGSKA (reference sequence). V was clipped by 4 bases and J by 3 bases, with 10 bases between them. The CDR3 has 13 residues. The CDR3 loop reads CSATPDGYNEQFF. The DNA for the CDR3 is TGCAGTGCTACTCCGGACGGCTACAATGAGCAGTTCTTC.